This T cell receptor (beta chain) appears in the sequencing data of a study of blood T cell repertoires in COVID-19. Study information: PBMCs, B-cell-depleted T cells, or T cells provided the cDNA or gDNA that made up the material.

CDR3 size: 14 residues. The J segment lost 6 bases and the V segment lost 3 bases, leaving 4 bases of the junction unmatched. CDR1 and CDR2 from the germline V gene are MRHNA and SNTAGT. In the original analysis: Amplification of reference gene primers provided the estimated nucleated cell counts. Repertoires were generated with immunoSEQ multiplex PCR, while TCRdb's copy carries only in-frame clones and drops some. The DNA was the basis for D and trimming; V, J and clone size are from that table. The sample records approximately 130,000 clones, under 90% being singletons. The TCR comes from a woman aged 60 to 75 with active or convalescent COVID-19. The chain uses TRBV6-4 and TRBJ1-5, with 8 bases matching TRBD1. Specimen: peripheral blood. Here the CDR3 reads CASSESDRAQPQHF. The CDR3, as DNA: TGTGCCAGCAGTGAATCGGACAGGGCTCAGCCCCAGCATTTT.